This TCR beta chain emerged from a study of T cell responses to AZD1222 COVID-19 vaccine. This table comes from immunoSEQ multiplex PCR, and its TCRdb copy is limited to in-frame clones, with some not included. The table records some 130,000 clones, 70% to 90% of them present only once. Overall study results and limits: Possibly, clonal diversity was underestimated; donors were largely white British and included more females.

This CDR3 has 15 residues. Trimming shortened V by 0 bases and J by 4 bases, and 10 bases separated the two germline ends. Germline CDR1 is MDHEN and CDR2 is SYDVKM. Of note for this clone: The target antigen is unknown.

This chain uses TRBV28 with TRBJ1-3; TRBD1 is a possible D gene (5 bases). The sample in question was peripheral blood, obtained on day 0 of AZD1222 vaccination. This sequence was found in an adult in good health. The CDR3 coding sequence is TGTGCCAGCAGTTTATGGGGCGGGGCGGGAAACACCATATATTTT. As protein: CASSLWGGAGNTIYF.